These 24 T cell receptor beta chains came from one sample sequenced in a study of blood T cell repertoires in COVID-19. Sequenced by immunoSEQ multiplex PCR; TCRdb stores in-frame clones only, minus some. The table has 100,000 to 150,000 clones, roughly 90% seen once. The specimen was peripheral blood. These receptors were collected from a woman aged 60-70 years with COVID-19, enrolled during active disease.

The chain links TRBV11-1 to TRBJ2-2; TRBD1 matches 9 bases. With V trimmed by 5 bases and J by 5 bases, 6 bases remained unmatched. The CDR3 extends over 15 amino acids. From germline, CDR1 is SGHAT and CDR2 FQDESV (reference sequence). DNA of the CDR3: TGTGCCAGCAGCGATACCGGGACAGGGACCGGGGAGCTGTTTTTT. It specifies CASSDTGTGTGELFF.

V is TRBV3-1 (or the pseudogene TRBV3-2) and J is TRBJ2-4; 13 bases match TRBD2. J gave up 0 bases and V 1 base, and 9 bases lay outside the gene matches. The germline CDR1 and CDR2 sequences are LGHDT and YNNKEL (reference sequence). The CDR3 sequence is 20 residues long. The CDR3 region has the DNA TGTGCCAGCAGCCAAGCATCCGGACTAGCGGGGGTACTAGCCAAAAACATTCAGTACTTC. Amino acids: CASSQASGLAGVLAKNIQYF.

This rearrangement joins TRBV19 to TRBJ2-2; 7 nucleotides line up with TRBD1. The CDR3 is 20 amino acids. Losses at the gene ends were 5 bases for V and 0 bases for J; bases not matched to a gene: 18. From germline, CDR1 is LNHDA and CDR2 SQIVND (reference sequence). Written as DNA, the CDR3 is TGTGCCAGTAGTGGGGTATTTGACAGGGTAATGGGGCCGAACACCGGGGAGCTGTTTTTT. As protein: CASSGVFDRVMGPNTGELFF.

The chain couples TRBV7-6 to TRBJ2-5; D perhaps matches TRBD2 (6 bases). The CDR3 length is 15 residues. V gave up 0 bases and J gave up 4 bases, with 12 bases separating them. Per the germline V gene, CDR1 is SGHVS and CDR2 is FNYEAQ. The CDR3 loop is CASSLAGTELETQYF. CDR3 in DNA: TGTGCCAGCAGCTTAGCCGGGACTGAGTTAGAGACCCAGTACTTC.

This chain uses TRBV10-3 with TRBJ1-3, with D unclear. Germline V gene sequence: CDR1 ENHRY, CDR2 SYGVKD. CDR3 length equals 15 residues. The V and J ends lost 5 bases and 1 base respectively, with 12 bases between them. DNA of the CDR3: TGTGCCATCAGTAAAAGCACGGGGTCTGGAAACACCATATATTTT. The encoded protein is CAISKSTGSGNTIYF.

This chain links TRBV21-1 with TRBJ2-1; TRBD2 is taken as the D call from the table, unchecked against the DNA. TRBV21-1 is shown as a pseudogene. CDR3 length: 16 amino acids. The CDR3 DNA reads TGTGCCAGCAGCAAAAGGTGGCGGGGGCCCTCCAATGAGCAGTTCTTC. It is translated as CASSKRWRGPSNEQFF.

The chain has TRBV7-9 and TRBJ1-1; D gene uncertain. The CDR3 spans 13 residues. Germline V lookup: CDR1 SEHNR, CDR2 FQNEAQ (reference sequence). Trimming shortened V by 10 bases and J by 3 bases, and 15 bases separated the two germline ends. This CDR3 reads CATSSWSDTEAFF. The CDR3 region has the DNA TGTGCCACCTCGAGCTGGTCGGACACTGAAGCTTTCTTT.

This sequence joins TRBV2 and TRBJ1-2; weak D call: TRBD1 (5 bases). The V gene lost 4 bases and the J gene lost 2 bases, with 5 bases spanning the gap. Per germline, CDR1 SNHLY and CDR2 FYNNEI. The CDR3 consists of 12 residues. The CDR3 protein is CASSGTNYGYTF. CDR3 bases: TGTGCCAGCAGTGGGACAAACTATGGCTACACCTTC.

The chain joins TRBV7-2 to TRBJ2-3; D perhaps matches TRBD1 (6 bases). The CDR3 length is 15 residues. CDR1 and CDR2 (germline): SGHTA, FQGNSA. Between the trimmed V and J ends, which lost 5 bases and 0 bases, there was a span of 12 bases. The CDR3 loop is CASSTRGQSTDTQYF. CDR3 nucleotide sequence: TGTGCCAGCAGCACCCGAGGACAGAGCACAGATACGCAGTATTTT. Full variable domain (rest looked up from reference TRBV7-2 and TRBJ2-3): GAGVSQSPSNKVTEKGKDVELRCDPISGHTALYWYRQSLGQGLEFLIYFQGNSAPDKSGLPSDRFSAERTGGSVSTLTIQRTQQEDSAVYLCASSTRGQSTDTQYFGPGTRLTVL.

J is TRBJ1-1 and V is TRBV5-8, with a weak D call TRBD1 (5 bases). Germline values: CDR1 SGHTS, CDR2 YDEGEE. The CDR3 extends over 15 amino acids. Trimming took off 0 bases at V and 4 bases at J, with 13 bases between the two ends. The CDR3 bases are TGTGCCAGCAGCTTGGAGGTTGGGGGGGGCACTGAAGCTTTCTTT. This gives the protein CASSLEVGGGTEAFF.

The CDR3 region has the DNA TGTGCCAGCATGGACAGTTACTCCTACGAGCAGTACTTC. It is translated as CASMDSYSYEQYF. The rearrangement joins TRBV6-5 to TRBJ2-7, with D possibly matching TRBD1 (6 bases). CDR3 length: 13 amino acids. Germline lookup yields CDR1 MNHEY and CDR2 SVGAGI. Trimming cost V 7 bases and J 0 bases, with 10 bases left between them.

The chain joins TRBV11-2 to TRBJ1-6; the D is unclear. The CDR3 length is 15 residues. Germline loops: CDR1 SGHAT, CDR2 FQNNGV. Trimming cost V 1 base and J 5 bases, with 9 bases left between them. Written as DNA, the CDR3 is TGTGCCAGCAGCTTAGGAGCGGCGGATAATTCACCCCTCCACTTT. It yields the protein CASSLGAADNSPLHF.

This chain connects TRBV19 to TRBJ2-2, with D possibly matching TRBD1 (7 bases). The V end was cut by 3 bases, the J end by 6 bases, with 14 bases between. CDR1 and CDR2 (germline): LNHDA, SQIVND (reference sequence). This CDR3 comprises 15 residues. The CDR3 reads CASSIRGQGAGELFF. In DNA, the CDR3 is TGTGCCAGTAGTATTCGGGGGCAGGGGGCCGGGGAGCTGTTTTTT.

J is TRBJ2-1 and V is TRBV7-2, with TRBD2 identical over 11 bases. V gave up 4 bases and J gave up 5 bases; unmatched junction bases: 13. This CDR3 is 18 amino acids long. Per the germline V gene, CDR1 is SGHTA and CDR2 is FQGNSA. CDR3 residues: CASSSSTGLAGEDNEQFF. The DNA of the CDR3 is TGTGCCAGCAGCTCCTCAACCGGACTAGCGGGTGAGGACAATGAGCAGTTCTTC.

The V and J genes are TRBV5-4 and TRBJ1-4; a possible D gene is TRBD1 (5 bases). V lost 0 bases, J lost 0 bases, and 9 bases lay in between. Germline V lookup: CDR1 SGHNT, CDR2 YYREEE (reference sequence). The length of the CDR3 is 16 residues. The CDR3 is CASSLGQSTTNEKLFF. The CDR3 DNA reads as TGTGCCAGCAGCTTGGGACAGTCTACAACTAATGAAAAACTGTTTTTT. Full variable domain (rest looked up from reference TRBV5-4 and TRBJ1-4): ETGVTQSPTHLIKTRGQQVTLRCSSQSGHNTVSWYQQALGQGPQFIFQYYREEENGRGNFPPRFSGLQFPNYSSELNVNALELDDSALYLCASSLGQSTTNEKLFFGSGTQLSVL.

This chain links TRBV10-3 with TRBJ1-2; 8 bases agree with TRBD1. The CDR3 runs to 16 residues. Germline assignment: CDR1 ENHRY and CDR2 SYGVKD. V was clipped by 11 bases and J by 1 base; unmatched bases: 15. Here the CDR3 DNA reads TGTGCCGCACAGGGGGACTTAATTAACTATAACTATGGCTACACCTTC. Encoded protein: CAAQGDLINYNYGYTF.

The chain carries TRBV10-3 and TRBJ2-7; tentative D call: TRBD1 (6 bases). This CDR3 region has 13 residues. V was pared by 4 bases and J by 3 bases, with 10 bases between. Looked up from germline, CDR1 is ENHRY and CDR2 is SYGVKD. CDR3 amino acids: CAISGQARYEQYF. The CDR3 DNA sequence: TGTGCCATCAGTGGACAGGCACGCTACGAGCAGTACTTC.

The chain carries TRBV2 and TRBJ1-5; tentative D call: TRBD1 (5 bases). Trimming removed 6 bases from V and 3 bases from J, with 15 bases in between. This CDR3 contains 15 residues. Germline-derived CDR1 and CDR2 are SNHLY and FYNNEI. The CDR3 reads CASRPGGNNNQPQHF. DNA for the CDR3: TGTGCCAGCAGGCCCGGGGGGAATAACAATCAGCCCCAGCATTTT.

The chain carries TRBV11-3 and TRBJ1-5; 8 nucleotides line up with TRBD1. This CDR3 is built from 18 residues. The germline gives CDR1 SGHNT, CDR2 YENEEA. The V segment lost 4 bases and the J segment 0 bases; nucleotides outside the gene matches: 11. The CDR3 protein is CASSSYGQGQYSNQPQHF. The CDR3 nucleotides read TGTGCCAGCAGCTCGTATGGACAGGGACAATATAGCAATCAGCCCCAGCATTTT.

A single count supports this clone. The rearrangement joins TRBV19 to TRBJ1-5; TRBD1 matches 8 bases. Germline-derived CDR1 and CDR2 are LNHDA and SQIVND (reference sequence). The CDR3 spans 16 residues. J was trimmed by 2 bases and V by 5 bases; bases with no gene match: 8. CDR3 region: CASSFGQGRRNQPQHF. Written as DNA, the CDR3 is TGTGCCAGTAGTTTTGGACAGGGACGCCGCAATCAGCCCCAGCATTTT.

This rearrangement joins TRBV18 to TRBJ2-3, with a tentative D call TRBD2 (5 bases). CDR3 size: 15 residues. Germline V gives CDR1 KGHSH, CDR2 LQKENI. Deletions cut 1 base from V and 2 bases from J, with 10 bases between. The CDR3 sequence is CASSPREGSTDTQYF. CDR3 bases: TGTGCCAGCTCACCACGAGAGGGATCCACAGATACGCAGTATTTT.

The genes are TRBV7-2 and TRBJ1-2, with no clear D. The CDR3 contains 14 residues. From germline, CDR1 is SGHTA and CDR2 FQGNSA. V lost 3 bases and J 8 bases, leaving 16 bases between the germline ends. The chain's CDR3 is CASSFATYSLGYTF. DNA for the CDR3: TGTGCCAGCAGCTTTGCGACCTACAGTCTGGGCTACACCTTC.

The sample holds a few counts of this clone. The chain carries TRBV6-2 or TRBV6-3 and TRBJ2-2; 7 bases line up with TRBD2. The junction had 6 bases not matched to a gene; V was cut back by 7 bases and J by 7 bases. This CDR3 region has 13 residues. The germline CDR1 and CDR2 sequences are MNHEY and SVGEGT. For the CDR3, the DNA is TGTGCCAGCAACCCGGGACTATACGGGGAGCTGTTTTTT. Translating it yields CASNPGLYGELFF.

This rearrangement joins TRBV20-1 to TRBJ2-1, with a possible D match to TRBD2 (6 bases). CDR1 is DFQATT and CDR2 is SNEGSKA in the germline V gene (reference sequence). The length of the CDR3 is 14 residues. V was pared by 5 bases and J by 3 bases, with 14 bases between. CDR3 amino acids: CSARDREIYNEQFF. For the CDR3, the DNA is TGCAGTGCTCGTGACCGGGAGATCTACAATGAGCAGTTCTTC.